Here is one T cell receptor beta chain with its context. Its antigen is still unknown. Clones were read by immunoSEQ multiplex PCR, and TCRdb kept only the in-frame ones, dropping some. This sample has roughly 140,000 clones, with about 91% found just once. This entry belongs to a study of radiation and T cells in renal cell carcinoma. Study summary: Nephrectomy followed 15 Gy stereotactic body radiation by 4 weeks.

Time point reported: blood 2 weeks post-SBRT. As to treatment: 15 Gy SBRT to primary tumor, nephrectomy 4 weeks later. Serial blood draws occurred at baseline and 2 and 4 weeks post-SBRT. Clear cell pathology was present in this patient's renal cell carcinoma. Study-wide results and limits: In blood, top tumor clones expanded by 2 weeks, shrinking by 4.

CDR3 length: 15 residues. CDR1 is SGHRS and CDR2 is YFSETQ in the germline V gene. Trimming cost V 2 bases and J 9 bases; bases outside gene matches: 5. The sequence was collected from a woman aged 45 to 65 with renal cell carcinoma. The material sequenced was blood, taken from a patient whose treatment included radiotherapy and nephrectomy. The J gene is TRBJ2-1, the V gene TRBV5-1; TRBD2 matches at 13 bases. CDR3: CASSFRTSGGSEQFF. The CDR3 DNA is TGCGCCAGCAGCTTCCGGACTAGCGGGGGTAGTGAGCAGTTCTTC.